The next 9 T cell receptor beta chains were all read from a single sample in a study of T-cell reconstitution after alpha-beta-depleted transplantation in children. Preparing the TCRbeta library involved the use of unique molecular identifiers. TCRdb reprocessed the PCR reads via MiXCR and lists one record per CDR3 protein. The sample lists about 400,000 distinct CDR3 sequences, 10% to 15% occurring once. Sequences were derived from PBMCs, sampled from the stem cell graft. These receptors all stem from a human donor who donated a stem cell graft to a child with Fanconi anemia.

This clonotype was observed a few times. The gene calls are TRBV7-2 and TRBJ2-5; 9 bases map to TRBD1. The CDR3 has 15 residues. Germline trimming cut 5 bases from V and 5 bases from J; bases unmatched to any gene: 9. Germline V gives CDR1 SGHTA, CDR2 FQGNSA. The CDR3 nucleotides are TGTGCCAGCAGCGCAGCCGGGACAGGGAGGGAGACCCAGTACTTC. Its protein product is CASSAAGTGRETQYF.

This clonotype was seen at least ten times. The chain combines TRBV5-1 with TRBJ2-7; D is ambiguous. Germline CDR1 is SGHRS and CDR2 is YFSETQ. The CDR3 is made up of 15 amino acids. V lost 4 bases, J lost 7 bases, and 21 bases lay in between. CDR3 protein: CASSPKQYQESEQYF. The CDR3 coding sequence is TGCGCCAGCAGCCCCAAGCAGTACCAAGAGTCGGAGCAGTACTTC.

V and J are TRBV7-2 and TRBJ2-6; 7 nucleotides match TRBD1. Germline V gives CDR1 SGHTA, CDR2 FQGNSA. The CDR3 contains 15 residues. Trimming took 5 bases from V and 6 from J; bases not matched to a gene: 7. CDR3 sequence reads: CASSTRTGSANVLTF. The CDR3 DNA reads as TGTGCCAGCAGCACCCGGACAGGCTCGGCCAACGTCCTGACTTTC. The full variable domain, rest sourced from reference TRBV7-2 and TRBJ2-6, is GAGVSQSPSNKVTEKGKDVELRCDPISGHTALYWYRQSLGQGLEFLIYFQGNSAPDKSGLPSDRFSAERTGGSVSTLTIQRTQQEDSAVYLCASSTRTGSANVLTFGAGSRLTVL.

The chain has TRBV7-2 and TRBJ1-1, with a tentative D call TRBD1 (5 bases). The CDR3 covers 15 residues. Trimming took 5 bases from V and 1 from J, leaving 14 bases between them. Germline CDR1 and CDR2: SGHTA and FQGNSA. In nucleotides, the CDR3 is TGTGCCAGCAGCCCCTCCGGGGGTAGGAACACTGAAGCTTTCTTT. It specifies CASSPSGGRNTEAFF.

V and J are TRBV5-1 and TRBJ1-4, with D possibly TRBD1 on 6 matching bases. The CDR3 is 14 amino acids. The V gene's germline CDR1 is SGHRS and CDR2 YFSETQ. Trimming pared 2 bases from V and 2 bases from J, leaving 7 bases between. The CDR3 loop is CASSFDRTNEKLFF. The CDR3 coding sequence is TGCGCCAGCAGCTTCGACAGGACTAATGAAAAACTGTTTTTT.

This clonotype was observed at least ten times. The rearrangement uses TRBV5-5 and TRBJ2-7; D call uncertain. Trimming took off 2 bases at V and 2 bases at J, with 11 bases between the two ends. CDR3 size: 14 residues. CDR1 and CDR2 (germline): SGHKS, YYEKEE (reference sequence). CDR3 sequence: CASSFQADPYEQYF. The CDR3 DNA reads as TGTGCCAGCAGCTTTCAGGCCGACCCCTACGAGCAGTACTTC. The variable domain in full, with the rest retrieved from reference TRBV5-5 and TRBJ2-7, is DAGVTQSPTHLIKTRGQQVTLRCSPISGHKSVSWYQQVLGQGPQFIFQYYEKEERGRGNFPDRFSARQFPNYSSELNVNALLLGDSALYLCASSFQADPYEQYFGPGTRLTVT.

This chain joins TRBV7-2 and TRBJ1-6; D remains ambiguous. The CDR3 covers 13 residues. Trimming removed 6 bases from V and 5 bases from J, with 8 bases in between. Germline V lookup: CDR1 SGHTA, CDR2 FQGNSA. The CDR3 protein is CASRPGNNSPLHF. CDR3 sequence (DNA): TGTGCCAGCAGACCGGGAAATAATTCACCCCTCCACTTT. Full variable domain (missing parts from reference TRBV7-2 and TRBJ1-6): GAGVSQSPSNKVTEKGKDVELRCDPISGHTALYWYRQSLGQGLEFLIYFQGNSAPDKSGLPSDRFSAERTGGSVSTLTIQRTQQEDSAVYLCASRPGNNSPLHFGNGTRLTVT.

This chain connects TRBV25-1 to TRBJ2-7; D possibly matches TRBD1 or TRBD2 (5 bases each). The V gene lost 6 bases and the J gene lost 3 bases, with 15 bases spanning the gap. The length of the CDR3 is 14 residues. Germline CDR1 is MGHDK and CDR2 is SYGVNS. The chain's CDR3 is CASSAPVGVYEQYF. The CDR3 DNA reads TGTGCCAGCAGCGCCCCTGTGGGGGTCTACGAGCAGTACTTC.

This clonotype was seen only a few times. The chain links TRBV27 to TRBJ2-2, with D possibly TRBD1 on 6 matching bases. The CDR3 length is 14 residues. The germline V gene has CDR1 MNHEY and CDR2 SMNVEV (reference sequence). The germline V and J ends were trimmed by 7 bases and 1 base, with 10 bases remaining between them. The CDR3 nucleotides read TGTGCCAGCACCGTGGACAGGAACACCGGGGAGCTGTTTTTT. This translates into CASTVDRNTGELFF.